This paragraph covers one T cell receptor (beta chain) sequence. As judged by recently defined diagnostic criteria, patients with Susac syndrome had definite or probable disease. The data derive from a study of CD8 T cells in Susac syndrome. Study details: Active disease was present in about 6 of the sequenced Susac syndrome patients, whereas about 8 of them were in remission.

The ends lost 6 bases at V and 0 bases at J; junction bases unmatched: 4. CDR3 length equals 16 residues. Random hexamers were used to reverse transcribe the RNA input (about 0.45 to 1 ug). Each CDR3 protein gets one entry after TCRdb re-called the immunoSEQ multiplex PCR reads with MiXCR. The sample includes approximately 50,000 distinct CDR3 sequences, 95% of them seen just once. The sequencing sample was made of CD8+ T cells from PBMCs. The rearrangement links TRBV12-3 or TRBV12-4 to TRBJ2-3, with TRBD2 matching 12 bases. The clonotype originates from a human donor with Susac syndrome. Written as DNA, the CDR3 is TGTGCCAGCAGCTACGGACTAGCGGGGAGCACAGATACGCAGTATTTT. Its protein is CASSYGLAGSTDTQYF.